The rows below give T cell receptor beta chains drawn from one sample of a study of T cell responses to AZD1222 COVID-19 vaccine. Data came from immunoSEQ multiplex PCR; TCRdb stores just in-frame clones and leaves some out. The data show about 180,000 clones, approximately 90% seen once. The input for sequencing was peripheral blood, taken 28 days after the second dose of the MenACWY control vaccine. All receptors derive from an adult who received the MenACWY meningococcal vaccine as a control. Both conserved end residues are part of each CDR3. The D gene is left open where the match is weak. The listing skips clone size in some rows; elsewhere it reads once, few, many or a size class.

clone size	V gene	D gene	J gene	CDR3 DNA	CDR3 protein
.	TRBV30	TRBD1	TRBJ1-3	TGTGCCTGGAACCTCTTGGACAGGGGCTCTGGAAACACCATATATTTT	CAWNLLDRGSGNTIYF
.	TRBV10-1	.	TRBJ2-5	TGCGCCAGCAGTGAAATGGCAGAAGAGACCCAGTACTTC	CASSEMAEETQYF
.	TRBV2	.	TRBJ1-6	TGTGCCAGCAGTGGGATGGGAGTCGTCGGGTCACCCCTCCACTTT	CASSGMGVVGSPLHF
.	TRBV28	TRBD2	TRBJ2-5	TGTGCCAGCAGTTTTCCTAGCGGGGAAGAGACCCAGTACTTC	CASSFPSGEETQYF
few	TRBV2	TRBD1	TRBJ2-7	TGTGCCAGCAGTGGACAGGGAAGCTCCTACGAGCAGTACTTC	CASSGQGSSYEQYF
.	TRBV6-2/TRBV6-3	.	TRBJ1-2	TGTGCCAGCAGTTACTCGTCAGGACCAAGCTATGGCTACACCTTC	CASSYSSGPSYGYTF
.	TRBV7-9	.	TRBJ1-2	TGTGCCAGCAGCTCCCTCGGGAGTCGCTGGGGCTACACCTTC	CASSSLGSRWGYTF
.	TRBV30	.	TRBJ2-7	TGTGCCTGGAGTGACAGTCAGGGGGGATGGCAGTACTTC	CAWSDSQGGWQYF
.	TRBV19	.	TRBJ2-5	TGTGCCAGTAGTATAGCCACCACACAAGAGACCCAGTACTTC	CASSIATTQETQYF
.	TRBV20-1	TRBD2	TRBJ2-5	TGCAGTGCTAGTCGCGGGAGGTTTGCGGAGACCCAGTACTTC	CSASRGRFAETQYF
.	TRBV12-3/TRBV12-4	.	TRBJ1-1	TGTGCCAGCAGTTGGGTATCCACTGAAGCTTTCTTT	CASSWVSTEAFF
.	TRBV30	.	TRBJ1-4	TGTGCCTGGAGTGATTTGGAAAAACTGTTTTTT	CAWSDLEKLFF
few	TRBV18	.	TRBJ1-2	TGTGCCAGCTCCCCCACTCTTGAACCAGGCAACTATGGCTACACCTTC	CASSPTLEPGNYGYTF
once	TRBV11-3	TRBD2	TRBJ2-1	TGTGCCAGCAGCCCCGGGACTAGCGGGAGGGTGGGATCTGAGCAGTTCTTC	CASSPGTSGRVGSEQFF
.	TRBV5-1	.	TRBJ2-5	TGCGCCAGCTCGTCCGGGACCACCTCCCAAGAGACCCAGTACTTC	CASSSGTTSQETQYF
.	TRBV5-5	.	TRBJ1-1	TGTGCCAGCAGCTTGGAGGCGAACACTGAAGCTTTCTTT	CASSLEANTEAFF
.	TRBV7-2	TRBD1	TRBJ1-5	TGTGCCAGCAGCTTGCCAGGGGGGCTTAATCAGCCCCAGCATTTT	CASSLPGGLNQPQHF
.	TRBV28	TRBD1	TRBJ1-4	TGTGCCATCCAGCCAGGGGGCCGCGGGGAAAAACTGTTTTTT	CAIQPGGRGEKLFF
once	TRBV4-3	.	TRBJ1-6	TGCGCCAGCAGCCAGTCCTTACGGGCGGTTGATTCACCCCTCCACTTT	CASSQSLRAVDSPLHF
.	TRBV24-1	.	TRBJ1-5	TGTGCCACCGGGGACCATCAGCCCCAGCATTTT	CATGDHQPQHF
.	TRBV6-6	.	TRBJ2-7	TGTGCCAGCGTTATGCCTGGGGTCGAGCAGTACTTC	CASVMPGVEQYF
.	TRBV9	TRBD2	TRBJ2-1	TGTGCCAGCAGCTCCCGGACTAGCGGCTACAATGAGCAGTTCTTC	CASSSRTSGYNEQFF
.	TRBV6-5	.	TRBJ2-5	TGTGCCAGCAGTCCCGGGGGCCAGGAGGAGACCCAGTACTTC	CASSPGGQEETQYF
.	TRBV3-1/TRBV3-2	.	TRBJ1-1	TGTGCCAGCAGCCAAGGGGCGGGGACTGAAGCTTTCTTT	CASSQGAGTEAFF
once	TRBV18	.	TRBJ2-1	TGTGCCAGCTCACCTCCCGTCTGGGGGGGGCGCGATGAGCAGTTCTTC	CASSPPVWGGRDEQFF
once	TRBV28	TRBD2	TRBJ2-1	TGTGCCAGCAGTTCCTTAGCGGGAGGGGGGACCTCCTACAATGAGCAGTTCTTC	CASSSLAGGGTSYNEQFF
.	TRBV28	.	TRBJ1-2	TGTGCCAGCAGTACCCTCGACACTTATGGCTACACCTTC	CASSTLDTYGYTF
few	TRBV2	TRBD1	TRBJ2-7	TGTGCCAGCGGACAGGGTGGCCCCTCCGAGCAGTACTTC	CASGQGGPSEQYF
.	TRBV28	.	TRBJ2-6	TGTGCCACGGCATCGGGGTCTGGGGCCAACGTCCTGACTTTC	CATASGSGANVLTF
few	TRBV6-5	.	TRBJ2-2	TGTGCCAGCAGTTATCGACCCGGGTTCAATCCCGGGGAGCTGTTTTTT	CASSYRPGFNPGELFF
.	TRBV19	.	TRBJ1-4	TGTGCCAGTAAGGCGGCGGGCGAAAAACTGTTTTTT	CASKAAGEKLFF
.	TRBV27	.	TRBJ1-1	TGTGCCAGCAGTCAACCAGACAGGACGGTCACTGAAGCTTTCTTT	CASSQPDRTVTEAFF
.	TRBV28	.	TRBJ2-1	TGTGCCAGCAGCGAAACGGGACTTAATATCCCCTACAATGAGCAGTTCTTC	CASSETGLNIPYNEQFF
few	TRBV28	TRBD2	TRBJ2-7	TGTGCCAGCTTACCACCTCCGGGACTAGGCACGGGGACCCACTACGAGCAGTACTTC	CASLPPPGLGTGTHYEQYF
.	TRBV6-5	.	TRBJ1-4	TGTGCCAGCAGTTACTCAGGAAGGGGAGAAAAACTGTTTTTT	CASSYSGRGEKLFF
once	TRBV4-2	.	TRBJ2-7	TGTGCCAGCAGCCAAGGGGCCTCCACAGGCTTAACCACCTACGAGCAGTACTTC	CASSQGASTGLTTYEQYF
.	TRBV11-1	TRBD1	TRBJ2-7	TGTGCCAGCAGAGCACAGGGGAGACCCCCCTACGAGCAGTACTTC	CASRAQGRPPYEQYF
.	TRBV7-3	TRBD1	TRBJ2-7	TGTGCCAGCAGCCGAAGTGGACAGGACTCCTACGAGCAGTACTTC	CASSRSGQDSYEQYF
.	TRBV7-9	.	TRBJ1-1	TGTGCCAGCAGCTTAAGGGTCGGAACTGAAGCTTTCTTT	CASSLRVGTEAFF
.	TRBV23-1	TRBD1	TRBJ2-7	TGCGCCAGCAGCCGAAGGACAGGCCGGGACGCGAGCTCCTACGAGCAGTACTTC	CASSRRTGRDASSYEQYF
.	TRBV30	.	TRBJ1-6	TGTGCCTGGAGTGCTGGGCAAACATGGGGTTCACCCCTCCACTTT	CAWSAGQTWGSPLHF
.	TRBV20-1	.	TRBJ2-3	TGCAGTGCTAGTCATCTACTCACAGATACGCAGTATTTT	CSASHLLTDTQYF
once	TRBV3-1/TRBV3-2	.	TRBJ2-2	TGTGCCAGCAGCCGGGCCGGAGGTCCGTTTGCCGGGGAGCTGTTTTTT	CASSRAGGPFAGELFF
.	TRBV18	.	TRBJ2-5	TGTGCCAGCTCACCACCGATAGTTCAGGAGACCCAGTACTTC	CASSPPIVQETQYF
.	TRBV6-5	TRBD1	TRBJ2-7	TGTGCCAGCAGTCAGACAGGGTCCCCTGCCTACGAGCAGTACTTC	CASSQTGSPAYEQYF
once	TRBV28	.	TRBJ1-2	TGTGCCAGCAGCGAAGAATACTATGGCTACACCTTC	CASSEEYYGYTF
.	TRBV7-2	TRBD2	TRBJ2-7	TGTGCCAGCAGCTTAGGTGGGAAAAGACCAGCGGGAGTCTCCTACGAGCAGTACTTC	CASSLGGKRPAGVSYEQYF
.	TRBV27	TRBD1	TRBJ2-3	TGTGCCAGCAGTATCCTAGGACAGGGTCTCACAGATACGCAGTATTTT	CASSILGQGLTDTQYF
.	TRBV28	.	TRBJ2-1	TGTGCCAGCAGTTTAAACGTCCTGCTTGGGTCCTACAATGAGCAGTTCTTC	CASSLNVLLGSYNEQFF
.	TRBV28	TRBD2	TRBJ2-1	TGTGCCAGCTCCCGACTAGCCGCTCCTTCCTACAATGAGCAGTTCTTC	CASSRLAAPSYNEQFF
.	TRBV14	.	TRBJ2-7	TGTGCCAGCAGCCCTCCCAGCGTCACCTACGAGCAGTACTTC	CASSPPSVTYEQYF
.	TRBV5-1	TRBD2	TRBJ2-1	TGCGCCAGCAGCTTGGGCCCTAGCGGGACGGATTACAATGAGCAGTTCTTC	CASSLGPSGTDYNEQFF